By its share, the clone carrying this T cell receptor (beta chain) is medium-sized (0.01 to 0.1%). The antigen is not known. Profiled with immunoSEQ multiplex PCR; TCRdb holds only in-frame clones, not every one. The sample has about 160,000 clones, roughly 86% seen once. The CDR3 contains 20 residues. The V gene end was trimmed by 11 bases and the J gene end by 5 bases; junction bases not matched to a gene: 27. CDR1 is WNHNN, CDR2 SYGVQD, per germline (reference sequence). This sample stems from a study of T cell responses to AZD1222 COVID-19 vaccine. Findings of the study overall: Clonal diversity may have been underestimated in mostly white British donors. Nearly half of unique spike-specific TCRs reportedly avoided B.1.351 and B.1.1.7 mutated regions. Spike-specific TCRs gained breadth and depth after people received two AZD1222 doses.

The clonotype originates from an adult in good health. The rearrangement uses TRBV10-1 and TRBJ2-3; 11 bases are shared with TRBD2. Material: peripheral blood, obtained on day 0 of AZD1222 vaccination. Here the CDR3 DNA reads TGCGCCGCAAATCCCCCCTCTCTAGCGGGGGGCCTCCCGACCGTAGATACGCAGTATTTT. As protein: CAANPPSLAGGLPTVDTQYF.